This entry features one TCR beta chain sequence. The data derive from a study of blood T cell repertoires in COVID-19. Authors' data handling: Amplifying reference gene primers gave estimates of nucleated cell counts. Assay: immunoSEQ multiplex PCR; the TCRdb copy retains only in-frame clones and omits some. That table is the source of V, J and clone size, and D and trimming were worked out from the DNA. The profile shows about 220,000 clones, 80% to 90% of them singletons. Trimming stripped 2 bases from V and 5 bases from J, with 8 bases between. This CDR3 region has 13 residues. Germline V gives CDR1 SGHRS, CDR2 YFSETQ.

Sequencing input: PBMCs or T cells enriched from blood (not recorded which). The sequence was obtained from a woman aged 18-30 years in a cohort exposed to, infected with or recovered from COVID-19 (not recorded which). This rearrangement joins TRBV5-1 to TRBJ1-5; no definite D call. Here the CDR3 DNA reads TGCGCCAGCAGCTTAACTCGCGATCAGCCCCAGCATTTT. Translating gives CASSLTRDQPQHF.